These T cell receptor beta chains were read from a single sample in a study of CD8 T cells in ankylosing spondylitis. TCRdb re-analysed the 5' RACE reads in MiXCR, keeping a single row per CDR3 protein. Here the sample spans fewer than 200,000 distinct CDR3 sequences, 15% to 20% being singletons. The sample taken for sequencing was blood, either unsorted or a sorted T cell fraction (not recorded which). The receptors here all came from a male donor aged 10 to 35 with ankylosing spondylitis or in good health (not recorded which). The CDR3 runs from the conserved cysteine through the conserved F or W. Fields, in order: V gene, clone size, J gene, D gene, CDR3 length, CDR3 DNA, CDR3 protein. The D gene is left open where the match is weak. The size of a clone is reported for some rows only, either as once, few or many, or as a class for expanded clones.

V gene: TRBV11-2; clone size: many; J gene: TRBJ1-2; D gene: -; CDR3 length: 14; CDR3 DNA: TGTGCCAGCAGCTTAATGGTTGGCGGAGATGGCTACACCTTC; CDR3 protein: CASSLMVGGDGYTF
V gene: TRBV12-3/TRBV12-4; clone size: many; J gene: TRBJ1-5; D gene: -; CDR3 length: 14; CDR3 DNA: TGTGCCAGCAGTTCGGGAGGGTACAATCAGCCCCAGCATTTT; CDR3 protein: CASSSGGYNQPQHF
V gene: TRBV28; clone size: many; J gene: TRBJ2-7; D gene: TRBD2; CDR3 length: 18; CDR3 DNA: TGTGCCAGCAGGGGGACTAGCGGGGTCTCCAAACACTCCTACGAGCAGTACTTC; CDR3 protein: CASRGTSGVSKHSYEQYF
V gene: TRBV7-9; clone size: many; J gene: TRBJ2-1; D gene: -; CDR3 length: 14; CDR3 DNA: TGTGCCAGCAGCTTAAGGAGTAGGGGCAATGAGCAGTTCTTC; CDR3 protein: CASSLRSRGNEQFF
V gene: TRBV12-3/TRBV12-4; clone size: few; J gene: TRBJ2-1; D gene: -; CDR3 length: 14; CDR3 DNA: TGTGCCAGCAGTTTTAGTAACCGGAACAATGAGCAGTTCTTC; CDR3 protein: CASSFSNRNNEQFF
V gene: TRBV5-6; clone size: many; J gene: TRBJ2-1; D gene: TRBD2; CDR3 length: 15; CDR3 DNA: TGTGCCAGCAGCCCGCGGATAGCGGGAGTCAATGAGCAGTTCTTC; CDR3 protein: CASSPRIAGVNEQFF
V gene: TRBV27; clone size: many; J gene: TRBJ2-2; D gene: -; CDR3 length: 15; CDR3 DNA: TGTGCCAGCAAGGGGGAGCTGCTACCCACCGGGGAGCTGTTTTTT; CDR3 protein: CASKGELLPTGELFF
V gene: TRBV24-1; clone size: many; J gene: TRBJ1-2; D gene: TRBD1; CDR3 length: 14; CDR3 DNA: TGTGCCACCAGTGATTCAACAGGGGGCTATGGCTACACCTTC; CDR3 protein: CATSDSTGGYGYTF
V gene: TRBV7-7; clone size: -; J gene: TRBJ2-1; D gene: -; CDR3 length: 16; CDR3 DNA: TGTGCCAGCAGCTCAACAGGTTTAAGCTCCTACAATGAGCAGTTCTTC; CDR3 protein: CASSSTGLSSYNEQFF
V gene: TRBV28; clone size: many; J gene: TRBJ2-3; D gene: TRBD2; CDR3 length: 12; CDR3 DNA: TGTGCCAGCAGTTCGTTAGCGGGAGGGACGGATTTT; CDR3 protein: CASSSLAGGTDF
V gene: TRBV7-6; clone size: few; J gene: TRBJ2-3; D gene: TRBD2; CDR3 length: 15; CDR3 DNA: TGTGCCAGCTCTCGGGAGGGCCTTAGCACAGATACGCAGTATTTT; CDR3 protein: CASSREGLSTDTQYF
V gene: TRBV12-3/TRBV12-4; clone size: many; J gene: TRBJ1-4; D gene: -; CDR3 length: 13; CDR3 DNA: TGTGCCAGCGTTTCGGCAGCAGATGAAAAACTGTTTTTT; CDR3 protein: CASVSAADEKLFF
V gene: TRBV11-3; clone size: many; J gene: TRBJ1-2; D gene: -; CDR3 length: 18; CDR3 DNA: TGTGCCAGCAGCATCCCACGACCCCCCCCGGTAGCTAACTATGGCTACACCTTC; CDR3 protein: CASSIPRPPPVANYGYTF
V gene: TRBV6-2/TRBV6-3; clone size: many; J gene: TRBJ2-1; D gene: -; CDR3 length: 16; CDR3 DNA: TGTGCCAGCAGTTACTCCCCCCCCCGGGGGTACAATGAGCAGTTCTTC; CDR3 protein: CASSYSPPRGYNEQFF
V gene: TRBV23-1; clone size: many; J gene: TRBJ2-1; D gene: -; CDR3 length: 16; CDR3 DNA: TGCGCCACCACCCCGGGGTCCCGACTGCCTTGGAATGAGCAGTTCTTC; CDR3 protein: CATTPGSRLPWNEQFF
V gene: TRBV7-2; clone size: many; J gene: TRBJ2-2; D gene: -; CDR3 length: 15; CDR3 DNA: TGTGCCAGCAGCCGCTGGCGGGAGAACACCGGGGAGCTGTTTTTT; CDR3 protein: CASSRWRENTGELFF
V gene: TRBV2; clone size: many; J gene: TRBJ2-1; D gene: -; CDR3 length: 15; CDR3 DNA: TGTGCCAGCAGGCTAGCCGGGGGGCGTTACAATGAGCAGTTCTTC; CDR3 protein: CASRLAGGRYNEQFF
V gene: TRBV5-1; clone size: many; J gene: TRBJ1-6; D gene: -; CDR3 length: 14; CDR3 DNA: TGCGCCAGCAGCTTGGAGACAGAGAATTCACCCCTCCACTTT; CDR3 protein: CASSLETENSPLHF
V gene: TRBV24-1; clone size: many; J gene: TRBJ2-1; D gene: TRBD2; CDR3 length: 15; CDR3 DNA: TGTGCCACCAACGCAGGACTAGCGCAAAACAATGAGCAGTTCTTC; CDR3 protein: CATNAGLAQNNEQFF
V gene: TRBV29-1; clone size: many; J gene: TRBJ1-1; D gene: -; CDR3 length: 12; CDR3 DNA: TGCAGCGTTGAAGGCTTGAAAACTGAAGCTTTCTTT; CDR3 protein: CSVEGLKTEAFF
V gene: TRBV5-1; clone size: many; J gene: TRBJ2-7; D gene: -; CDR3 length: 13; CDR3 DNA: TGCGCCAGCAGTTCGGGTCAGCCCTACGAGCAGTACTTC; CDR3 protein: CASSSGQPYEQYF
V gene: TRBV2; clone size: -; J gene: TRBJ1-5; D gene: TRBD1; CDR3 length: 15; CDR3 DNA: TGTGCCAGCAGTGAAGGGACAGGGGTCCATCAGCCCCAGCATTTT; CDR3 protein: CASSEGTGVHQPQHF
V gene: TRBV12-3/TRBV12-4; clone size: -; J gene: TRBJ2-7; D gene: -; CDR3 length: 15; CDR3 DNA: TGTGCCAGCAGTTTAAGTTGGGCAGCCAACTACGAGCAGTACTTC; CDR3 protein: CASSLSWAANYEQYF
V gene: TRBV4-3; clone size: few; J gene: TRBJ1-5; D gene: -; CDR3 length: 14; CDR3 DNA: TGCGCCAGCGCGGAGCACCCTAGCAATCAGCCCCAGCATTTT; CDR3 protein: CASAEHPSNQPQHF
V gene: TRBV7-2; clone size: many; J gene: TRBJ2-3; D gene: TRBD2; CDR3 length: 15; CDR3 DNA: TGTGCCAGCAGCCCAAGACTAGCAGTTACAGATACGCAGTATTTT; CDR3 protein: CASSPRLAVTDTQYF
V gene: TRBV5-6; clone size: many; J gene: TRBJ2-7; D gene: -; CDR3 length: 14; CDR3 DNA: TGTGCCAGCAGCTTCCGGGACAACTCCTACGAGCAGTACTTC; CDR3 protein: CASSFRDNSYEQYF
V gene: TRBV5-1; clone size: many; J gene: TRBJ2-5; D gene: -; CDR3 length: 14; CDR3 DNA: TGCGCCAGCAGCGTGACAGGGAGGGGAGAGACCCAGTACTTC; CDR3 protein: CASSVTGRGETQYF
V gene: TRBV7-2; clone size: many; J gene: TRBJ2-2; D gene: -; CDR3 length: 14; CDR3 DNA: TGTGCCAGCAGCTGGGACGGACGGCCCGGGGAGCTGTTTTTT; CDR3 protein: CASSWDGRPGELFF
V gene: TRBV20-1; clone size: few; J gene: TRBJ2-1; D gene: TRBD1; CDR3 length: 14; CDR3 DNA: TGCAGTGCTAGAGAGAGTGCTTACCGGGACAGGCAGTTCTTC; CDR3 protein: CSARESAYRDRQFF
V gene: TRBV7-6; clone size: -; J gene: TRBJ2-5; D gene: -; CDR3 length: 14; CDR3 DNA: TGTGCCAGCAGCTTAATAGCGACCCAAGAGACCCAGTACTTC; CDR3 protein: CASSLIATQETQYF
V gene: TRBV5-1; clone size: many; J gene: TRBJ1-2; D gene: TRBD1; CDR3 length: 14; CDR3 DNA: TGCGCCAGCAGCGCAGGGACAGCCCTCTATGGCTACACCTTC; CDR3 protein: CASSAGTALYGYTF
V gene: TRBV20-1; clone size: many; J gene: TRBJ2-3; D gene: -; CDR3 length: 14; CDR3 DNA: TGCAGTGCTAGTGTTGCAGTTAGCACAGATACGCAGTATTTT; CDR3 protein: CSASVAVSTDTQYF
V gene: TRBV2; clone size: few; J gene: TRBJ2-1; D gene: -; CDR3 length: 13; CDR3 DNA: TGTGCCAGCGACCTCGGGACTTCGCCAAGTGGTGTCTTC; CDR3 protein: CASDLGTSPSGVF
V gene: TRBV7-9; clone size: -; J gene: TRBJ2-2; D gene: TRBD2; CDR3 length: 17; CDR3 DNA: TGTGCCAGTGAAGGTGCGGGAGCTCAGCGCATCTCCGGGGAGCTGTTTTTT; CDR3 protein: CASEGAGAQRISGELFF
V gene: TRBV4-2; clone size: -; J gene: TRBJ1-5; D gene: -; CDR3 length: 15; CDR3 DNA: TGTGCCAGCAGCCAAGATCGGGGATCGGATCAGCCCCAGCATTTT; CDR3 protein: CASSQDRGSDQPQHF
V gene: TRBV6-5; clone size: many; J gene: TRBJ2-5; D gene: TRBD2; CDR3 length: 15; CDR3 DNA: TGTGCCAGCAGTTACTTGGAGGGAGGGCCGGAGACCCAGTACTTC; CDR3 protein: CASSYLEGGPETQYF
V gene: TRBV5-1; clone size: many; J gene: TRBJ1-6; D gene: -; CDR3 length: 13; CDR3 DNA: TGCGCCAGCAGCTTGGGGGTGGATTCACCCCTCCACTTT; CDR3 protein: CASSLGVDSPLHF
V gene: TRBV20-1; clone size: few; J gene: TRBJ2-1; D gene: -; CDR3 length: 14; CDR3 DNA: TGCAGTGCTAGAGAACAGGGACGCTACAATGAGCAGTTCTTC; CDR3 protein: CSAREQGRYNEQFF
V gene: TRBV28; clone size: many; J gene: TRBJ2-1; D gene: TRBD1; CDR3 length: 14; CDR3 DNA: TGTGCCAGCAGGCGGGACAGGGTGTACAATGAGCAGTTCTTC; CDR3 protein: CASRRDRVYNEQFF
V gene: TRBV4-1; clone size: many; J gene: TRBJ2-4; D gene: TRBD2; CDR3 length: 15; CDR3 DNA: TGCGCCAGCAGCCAACCCCTAGCGGGAGATAGCATTCAGTACTTC; CDR3 protein: CASSQPLAGDSIQYF
V gene: TRBV4-1; clone size: many; J gene: TRBJ2-1; D gene: -; CDR3 length: 12; CDR3 DNA: TGCGCCAGCAGCCAAGATCGTGATGAGCAGTTCTTC; CDR3 protein: CASSQDRDEQFF
V gene: TRBV7-2; clone size: -; J gene: TRBJ2-1; D gene: -; CDR3 length: 15; CDR3 DNA: TGTGCCAGCTCCCGACAGGTTGGCCTCTACAATGAGCAGTTCTTC; CDR3 protein: CASSRQVGLYNEQFF
V gene: TRBV19; clone size: -; J gene: TRBJ1-1; D gene: -; CDR3 length: 16; CDR3 DNA: TGTGCCAGTAGTACCAAGGGACATTACATGAACACTGAAGCTTTCTTT; CDR3 protein: CASSTKGHYMNTEAFF
V gene: TRBV2; clone size: -; J gene: TRBJ2-7; D gene: -; CDR3 length: 14; CDR3 DNA: TGTGCCAGCAGCAACCAACAGGTGCCCTACGAGCAGTACTTC; CDR3 protein: CASSNQQVPYEQYF
V gene: TRBV7-9; clone size: many; J gene: TRBJ1-4; D gene: -; CDR3 length: 14; CDR3 DNA: TGTGCCAGCAGCTTAGACGGTGGGAATGAAAAACTGTTTTTT; CDR3 protein: CASSLDGGNEKLFF
V gene: TRBV29-1; clone size: many; J gene: TRBJ2-7; D gene: -; CDR3 length: 14; CDR3 DNA: TGCAGCGTCGCCCCGCACTCCGAGAAAGGGGAGCAGTACTTC; CDR3 protein: CSVAPHSEKGEQYF
V gene: TRBV20-1; clone size: once; J gene: TRBJ2-1; D gene: TRBD2; CDR3 length: 15; CDR3 DNA: TGCAGTGCTAGAGATTTGGCTAGCGGTAACAATGAGCAGTTCTTC; CDR3 protein: CSARDLASGNNEQFF
V gene: TRBV27; clone size: many; J gene: TRBJ2-7; D gene: -; CDR3 length: 15; CDR3 DNA: TGTGCCAGCAGTCAAGGGGTCAGGGGAGTTGGCGAGCAGTACTTC; CDR3 protein: CASSQGVRGVGEQYF
V gene: TRBV7-6; clone size: -; J gene: TRBJ2-1; D gene: -; CDR3 length: 15; CDR3 DNA: TGTGCCAGCAGCCCGCGGGGGCGGGTTAACAATGAGCAGTTCTTC; CDR3 protein: CASSPRGRVNNEQFF
V gene: TRBV7-9; clone size: many; J gene: TRBJ2-3; D gene: TRBD1; CDR3 length: 15; CDR3 DNA: TGTGCCAGCAGCGGCCGGGACAGATACACAGATACGCAGTATTTT; CDR3 protein: CASSGRDRYTDTQYF
V gene: TRBV3-1; clone size: many; J gene: TRBJ2-5; D gene: -; CDR3 length: 12; CDR3 DNA: TGTGCCAGCAGCCAAGTTGTGGAGACCCAGTACTTC; CDR3 protein: CASSQVVETQYF
V gene: TRBV29-1; clone size: -; J gene: TRBJ2-3; D gene: TRBD2; CDR3 length: 12; CDR3 DNA: TGCAGCCTTAGCGGGGCTACAGATACGCAGTATTTT; CDR3 protein: CSLSGATDTQYF
V gene: TRBV6-1; clone size: many; J gene: TRBJ2-1; D gene: TRBD2; CDR3 length: 15; CDR3 DNA: TGTGCCAGCAGTGAAGGACTAGCGGGAGGGTATGAGCAGTTCTTC; CDR3 protein: CASSEGLAGGYEQFF
V gene: TRBV10-3; clone size: many; J gene: TRBJ1-5; D gene: -; CDR3 length: 15; CDR3 DNA: TGTGCCATCAGTGAGTCGGGAGGGAAAAATCAGCCCCAGCATTTT; CDR3 protein: CAISESGGKNQPQHF
V gene: TRBV7-9; clone size: once; J gene: TRBJ2-1; D gene: -; CDR3 length: 15; CDR3 DNA: TGTGCCAGCAGCCAGCTTGGGGGCTCCTACAATGAGCAGTTCTTC; CDR3 protein: CASSQLGGSYNEQFF
V gene: TRBV14; clone size: many; J gene: TRBJ2-7; D gene: TRBD1; CDR3 length: 15; CDR3 DNA: TGTGCCAGCAGCCAGGAAGGGACAGGGCCCCCCGAGCAGTACTTC; CDR3 protein: CASSQEGTGPPEQYF
V gene: TRBV7-6; clone size: -; J gene: TRBJ1-5; D gene: TRBD1; CDR3 length: 15; CDR3 DNA: TGTGCCAGCAGCTTAGGGACAGGGGAACATCAGCCCCAGCATTTT; CDR3 protein: CASSLGTGEHQPQHF